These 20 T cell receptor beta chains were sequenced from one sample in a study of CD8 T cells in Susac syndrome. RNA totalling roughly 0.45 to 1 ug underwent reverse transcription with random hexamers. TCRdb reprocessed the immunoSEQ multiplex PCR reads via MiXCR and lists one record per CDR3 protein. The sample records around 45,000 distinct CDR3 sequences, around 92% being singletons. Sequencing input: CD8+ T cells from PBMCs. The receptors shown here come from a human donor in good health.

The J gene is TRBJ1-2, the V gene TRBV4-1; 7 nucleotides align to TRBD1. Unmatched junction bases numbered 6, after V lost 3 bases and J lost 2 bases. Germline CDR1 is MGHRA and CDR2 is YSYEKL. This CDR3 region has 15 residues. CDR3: CASSQGPGQNYGYTF. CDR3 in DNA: TGCGCCAGCAGCCAGGGCCCGGGACAGAACTATGGCTACACCTTC.

Written as DNA, the CDR3 is TGCGCCAGCAGCCAAGATCCTAATAGCGGTATTGCCTACAATGAGCAGTTCTTC. Encoded protein: CASSQDPNSGIAYNEQFF. The chain has TRBV4-3 and TRBJ2-1; tentatively, D is TRBD2 (6 bases). This CDR3 region has 18 residues. Germline assignment: CDR1 LGHNA and CDR2 YSLEER. Trimming cost V 0 bases and J 2 bases, with 17 bases left between them.

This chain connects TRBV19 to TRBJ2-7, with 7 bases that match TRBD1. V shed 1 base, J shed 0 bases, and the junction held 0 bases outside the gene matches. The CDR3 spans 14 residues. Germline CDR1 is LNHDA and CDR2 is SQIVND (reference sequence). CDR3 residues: CASSIGDSSYEQYF. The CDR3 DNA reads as TGTGCCAGTAGTATAGGGGACAGCTCCTACGAGCAGTACTTC.

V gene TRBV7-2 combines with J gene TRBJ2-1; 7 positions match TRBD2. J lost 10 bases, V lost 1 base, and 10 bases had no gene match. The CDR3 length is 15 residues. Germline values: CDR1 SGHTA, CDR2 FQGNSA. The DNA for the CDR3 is TGTGCCAGCAGCTTAGTGGGACTAACAGTGGGAGAGCAGTTCTTC. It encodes CASSLVGLTVGEQFF.

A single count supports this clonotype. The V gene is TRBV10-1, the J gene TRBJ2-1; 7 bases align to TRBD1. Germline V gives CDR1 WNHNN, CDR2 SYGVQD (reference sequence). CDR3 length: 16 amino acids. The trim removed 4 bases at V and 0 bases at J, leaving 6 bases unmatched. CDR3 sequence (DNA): TGCGCCAGCAGTGGTCCGGGACAGCTCTCCTACAATGAGCAGTTCTTC. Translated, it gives CASSGPGQLSYNEQFF.

The CDR3 is CASSLRTASNQPQHF. The CDR3 DNA sequence: TGTGCCAGTAGTCTCCGGACGGCTAGCAATCAGCCCCAGCATTTT. The genes are TRBV19 and TRBJ1-5; D ambiguous. The CDR3 has 15 amino acids. V lost 5 bases and J lost 0, with 11 bases in between. CDR1 and CDR2 from the germline V gene are LNHDA and SQIVND (reference sequence).

CDR3 nucleotide sequence: TGTGCCAGCAGCTTGGGGGCTAGCGGGAGCTCCTACAATGAGCAGTTCTTC. Translating it yields CASSLGASGSSYNEQFF. V and J are TRBV11-2 and TRBJ2-1; 10 positions agree with TRBD2. In germline, CDR1 is SGHAT, CDR2 FQNNGV. The CDR3 runs to 17 residues. Trimming at V came to 3 bases and at J to 0 bases, leaving 5 bases not matched to a gene.

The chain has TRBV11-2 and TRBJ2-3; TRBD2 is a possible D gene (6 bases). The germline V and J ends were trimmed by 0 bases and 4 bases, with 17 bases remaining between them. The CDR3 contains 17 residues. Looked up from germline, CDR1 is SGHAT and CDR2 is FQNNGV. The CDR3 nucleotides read TGTGCCAGCAGCTTAGATAACCGACTAGGAAATTCAGATACGCAGTATTTT. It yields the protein CASSLDNRLGNSDTQYF.

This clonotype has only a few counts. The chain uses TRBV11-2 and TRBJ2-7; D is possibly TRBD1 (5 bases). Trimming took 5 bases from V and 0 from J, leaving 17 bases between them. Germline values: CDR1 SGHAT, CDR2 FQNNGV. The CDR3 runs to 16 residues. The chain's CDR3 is CASSLVDTWSSYEQYF. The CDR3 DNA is TGTGCCAGCAGCCTTGTGGACACCTGGAGCTCCTACGAGCAGTACTTC.

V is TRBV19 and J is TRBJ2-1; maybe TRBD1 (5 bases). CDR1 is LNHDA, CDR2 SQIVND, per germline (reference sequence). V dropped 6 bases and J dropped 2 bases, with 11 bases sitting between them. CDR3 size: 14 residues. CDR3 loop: CASSPPDTYNEQFF. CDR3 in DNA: TGTGCCAGTAGCCCTCCGGACACCTACAATGAGCAGTTCTTC.

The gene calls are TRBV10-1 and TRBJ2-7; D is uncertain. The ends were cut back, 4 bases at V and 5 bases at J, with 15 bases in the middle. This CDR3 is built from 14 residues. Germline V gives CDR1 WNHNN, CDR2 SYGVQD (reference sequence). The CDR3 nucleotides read TGCGCCAGCAGTGCTGGCTCTCCGTGGGACGAGCAGTACTTC. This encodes CASSAGSPWDEQYF.

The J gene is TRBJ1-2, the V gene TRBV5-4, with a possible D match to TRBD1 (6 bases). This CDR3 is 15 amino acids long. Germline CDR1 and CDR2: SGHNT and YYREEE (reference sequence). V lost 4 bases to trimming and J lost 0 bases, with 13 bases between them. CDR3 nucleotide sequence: TGTGCCAGCAGCACGCAGGGGCTTTCTAACTATGGCTACACCTTC. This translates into CASSTQGLSNYGYTF.

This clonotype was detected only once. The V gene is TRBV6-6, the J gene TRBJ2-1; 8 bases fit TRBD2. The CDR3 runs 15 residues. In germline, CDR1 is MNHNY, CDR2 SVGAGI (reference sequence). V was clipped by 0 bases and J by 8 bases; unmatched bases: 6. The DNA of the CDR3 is TGTGCCAGCAGTTACTCCGCGGGAGGCGGGGATGAGCAGTTCTTC. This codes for CASSYSAGGGDEQFF.

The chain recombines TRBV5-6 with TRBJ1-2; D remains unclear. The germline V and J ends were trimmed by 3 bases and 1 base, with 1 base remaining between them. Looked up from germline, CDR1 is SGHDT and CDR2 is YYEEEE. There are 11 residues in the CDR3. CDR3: CASSYNYGYTF. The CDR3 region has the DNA TGTGCCAGCAGCTATAACTATGGCTACACCTTC.

Written as DNA, the CDR3 is TGCAGCGTTGAATCCCTAGGACAGGGAGCTAACTATGGCTACACCTTC. This translates into CSVESLGQGANYGYTF. The genes are TRBV29-1 and TRBJ1-2, with TRBD1 identical over 8 bases. CDR1 and CDR2 from the germline V gene are SQVTM and ANQGSEA. The V and J ends lost 2 bases and 0 bases, in that order; junction bases with no gene match: 8. CDR3 length equals 16 residues.

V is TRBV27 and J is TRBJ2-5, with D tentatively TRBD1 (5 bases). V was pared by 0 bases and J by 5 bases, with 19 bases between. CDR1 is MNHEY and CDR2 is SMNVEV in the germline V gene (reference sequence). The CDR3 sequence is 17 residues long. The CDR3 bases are TGTGCCAGCAGTTTATCCCCCAGTATGGCTCCAGGGGAGACCCAGTACTTC. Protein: CASSLSPSMAPGETQYF.

CDR3 coding DNA: TGTGCCAGCAGCCCCGAGGCAGGGGGAAGGATCCATGAGCAGTTCTTC. This translates into CASSPEAGGRIHEQFF. The rearrangement uses TRBV7-2 and TRBJ2-1, with TRBD1 matching over 7 bases. V trimming: 5 bases; J trimming: 8 bases; junction bases outside the gene matches: 15. From germline, CDR1 is SGHTA and CDR2 FQGNSA. The CDR3 spans 16 residues.

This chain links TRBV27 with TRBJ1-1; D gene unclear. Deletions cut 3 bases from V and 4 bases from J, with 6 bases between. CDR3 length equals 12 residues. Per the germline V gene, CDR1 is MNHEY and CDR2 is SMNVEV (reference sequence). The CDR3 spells CASSFRGTEAFF. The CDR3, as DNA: TGTGCCAGCAGTTTTCGGGGCACTGAAGCTTTCTTT.

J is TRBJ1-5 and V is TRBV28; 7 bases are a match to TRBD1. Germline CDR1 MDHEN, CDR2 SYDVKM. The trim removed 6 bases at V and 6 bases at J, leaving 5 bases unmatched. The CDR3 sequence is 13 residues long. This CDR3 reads CASSNRGSQPQHF. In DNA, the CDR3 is TGTGCCAGCAGCAACAGGGGCTCTCAGCCCCAGCATTTT.

The CDR3: CSVEGPGLYGYTF. The CDR3 region has the DNA TGCAGCGTTGAGGGTCCAGGCCTCTATGGCTACACCTTC. The chain joins TRBV29-1 to TRBJ1-2; no definite D call. The germline gives CDR1 SQVTM, CDR2 ANQGSEA. The length of the CDR3 is 13 residues. The V gene lost 3 bases and the J gene lost 4 bases, with 12 bases spanning the gap.